This entry is about one T cell receptor (beta chain). This receptor's antigen is unknown. Relative to the germline gene, one junction end is altered; a read error may explain this. Other DNA sequences in this sample translate to the same CDR3. The data were taken from a study of shared T cell receptors in the human thymus (TCRdb year 2021). For context, the study as a whole: The study investigated the way shared, self-reactive T-cell receptor alpha chains are produced in the human thymus.

The germline V gene (reference sequence) gives CDR1 as GTSNPN and CDR2 as SVGIG. The CDR3 spans 16 residues, from the cysteine through the phenylalanine. Of all the DNA, just the CDR3 is kept, 48 bases in frame from base 1. The library was obtained by the immunoSEQ multiplex PCR assay. TCRdb holds this immuneACCESS table with in-frame rearrangements only. Some clones are missing; in checked studies, unresolved V genes explain under half, and the rest has no known cause. The sample contains about 660,000 clones, 87% of them found a single time. The ten biggest clones cover approximately 0.0097% of the sample. These records were also assigned to another study, of human thymus T cells. That second report states: In Finland, the donors were immunologically healthy infants who were having open corrective cardiac surgery for congenital heart defects. The thymus tissue came from surgical resects taken out during corrective cardiac surgery. Usage of V and J gene segments appeared to be biased in both the thymic and the peripheral blood repertoires. Highly overlapping thymic TCR repertoires among unrelated individuals were reported in the related research. TCR alpha and beta repertoires from seven to nine infant thymus samples and a few related peripheral blood samples were characterized in the study. Donor ages ranged from roughly 6 to 250 days, and the cohort comprised roughly 6 male and a couple of female infants. Thymocytes were released mechanically from tissue and stored at -70 °C as pellets of about 9-32 million cells. A QIAsymphony instrument was used to extract genomic DNA from frozen cell pellets. TCRB and TCRAD loci were amplified from a standardized quantity of quality-controlled genomic DNA using the immunoSEQ multiplex PCR assay. Amplicons spanned the V(D)J region at a length sufficient to cover the CDR3 and identify V and J genes. The commercial immunoSEQ service was used to sequence amplicons on an Illumina platform. Primer bias and sequencing errors were corrected as previously described, and TCRAD and TCRB definitions were based on the IMGT database. Repertoires were analysed with immunoSEQ Analyzer 3.0 and VDJTools, covering basic statistics, V/J segment usage, diversity estimates, rarefaction and pairwise overlap. Chao1, ChaoE, Efron-Thisted, Shannon and inverse Simpson indices were used to estimate diversity, which was also estimated on datasets down-sampled to the smallest sample. Repertoire overlap was determined by strict matching of CDR3 nucleotide sequence, V gene and J gene, and Jaccard-based multidimensional scaling clustering was applied. On average, thymus samples yielded 650,000 to 1,000,000 unique TCRB clonotypes, whereas blood samples yielded about 84,000.

Sample: thymocytes. Recombination connected TRBV30 to TRBJ1-6, with 7 bases matching TRBD1. The sequence derives from a boy younger than two with a congenital heart defect. Donor details come from another sample of the same person, matched by shared clones. The CDR3 protein is CAWMTGHSSYNSPLHF. The DNA sequence is TGTGCCTGGATGACAGGGCACAGCTCCTATAATTCCCCCCTCCACTTT.